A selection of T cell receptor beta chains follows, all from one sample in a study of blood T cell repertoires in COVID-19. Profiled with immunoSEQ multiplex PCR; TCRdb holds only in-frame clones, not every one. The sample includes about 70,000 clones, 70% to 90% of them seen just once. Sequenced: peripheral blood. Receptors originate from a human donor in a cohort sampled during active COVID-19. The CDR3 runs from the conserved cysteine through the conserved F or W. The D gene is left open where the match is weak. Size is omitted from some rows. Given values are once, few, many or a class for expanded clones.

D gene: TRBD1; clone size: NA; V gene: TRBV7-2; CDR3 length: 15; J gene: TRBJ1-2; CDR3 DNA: TGTGCCAGCAGCGAAGACAGGGGGCTCCTCTATGGCTACACCTTC; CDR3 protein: CASSEDRGLLYGYTF
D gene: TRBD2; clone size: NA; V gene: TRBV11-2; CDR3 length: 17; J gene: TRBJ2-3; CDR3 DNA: TGTGCCAGCAGCTTCCTAGCGGGGGGGCCTAGCACAGATACGCAGTATTTT; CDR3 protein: CASSFLAGGPSTDTQYF
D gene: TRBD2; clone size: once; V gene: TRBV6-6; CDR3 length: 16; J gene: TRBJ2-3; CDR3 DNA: TGTGCCAGCATCCAAAAAAGGACTAGCGGTGTGGATACGCAGTATTTT; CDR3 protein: CASIQKRTSGVDTQYF
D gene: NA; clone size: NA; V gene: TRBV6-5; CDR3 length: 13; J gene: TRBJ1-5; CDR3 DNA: TGTGCCAGCAGGTCTTCTGGCGGCCAGCCCCAGCATTTT; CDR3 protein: CASRSSGGQPQHF
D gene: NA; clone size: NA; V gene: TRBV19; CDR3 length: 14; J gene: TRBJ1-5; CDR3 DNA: TGTGCCAGTAGTATAGTCGGGGGGCATCAGCCCCAGCATTTT; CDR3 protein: CASSIVGGHQPQHF
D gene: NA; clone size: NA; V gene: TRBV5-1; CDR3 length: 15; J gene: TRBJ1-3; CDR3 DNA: TGCGCCAGCAGCTTGGACTCGTACTCTGGAAACACCATATATTTT; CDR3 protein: CASSLDSYSGNTIYF
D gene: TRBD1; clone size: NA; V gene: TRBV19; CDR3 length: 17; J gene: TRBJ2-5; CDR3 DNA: TGTGCCAGTAGTACCAGACAGGGTTTGGGGTCTTCGGAGACCCAGTACTTC; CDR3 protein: CASSTRQGLGSSETQYF
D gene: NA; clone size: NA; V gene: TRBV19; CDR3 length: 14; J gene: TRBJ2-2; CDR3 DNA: TGTGCCAGTAGTCCTAGCTGGGTTTCCGGGGAGCTGTTTTTT; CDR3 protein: CASSPSWVSGELFF
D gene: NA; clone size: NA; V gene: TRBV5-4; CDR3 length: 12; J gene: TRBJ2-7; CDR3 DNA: TGTGCCAGCAGCTTGGGGGTGGCGACTAAGTACTTC; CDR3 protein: CASSLGVATKYF
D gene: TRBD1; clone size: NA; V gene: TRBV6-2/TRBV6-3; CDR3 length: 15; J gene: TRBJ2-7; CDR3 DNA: TGTGCCAGCAGTTCAAGACAGGGGAACTCCTACGAGCAGTACTTC; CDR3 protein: CASSSRQGNSYEQYF
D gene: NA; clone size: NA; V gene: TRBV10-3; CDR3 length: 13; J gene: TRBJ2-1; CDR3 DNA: TGTGCCATCAGTGCTCGGGGGGCGGATGAGCAGTTCTTC; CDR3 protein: CAISARGADEQFF
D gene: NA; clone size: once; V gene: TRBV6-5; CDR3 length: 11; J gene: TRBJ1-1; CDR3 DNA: TGTGCCACGTCGAGGGTCACTGAAGCTTTCTTT; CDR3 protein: CATSRVTEAFF
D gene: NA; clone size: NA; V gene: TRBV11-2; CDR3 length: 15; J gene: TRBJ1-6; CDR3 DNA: TGTGCCAGCAGCTTAGGTGGGGAGAGGAATTCACCCCTCCACTTT; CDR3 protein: CASSLGGERNSPLHF
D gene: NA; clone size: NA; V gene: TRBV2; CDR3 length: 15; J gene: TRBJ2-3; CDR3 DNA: TGTGCCAGCAACCGTCAGCGGTCTAGCACAGATACGCAGTATTTT; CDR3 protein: CASNRQRSSTDTQYF
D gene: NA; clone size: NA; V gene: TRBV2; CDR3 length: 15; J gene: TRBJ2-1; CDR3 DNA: TGTGCCAGCAGGCGGGCTGATCGGACCTACAATGAGCAGTTCTTC; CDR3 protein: CASRRADRTYNEQFF
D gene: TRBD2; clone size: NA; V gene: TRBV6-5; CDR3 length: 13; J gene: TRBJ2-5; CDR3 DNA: TGTGCCAGCAGTAGGGCTAGCGGAGAGACCCAGTACTTC; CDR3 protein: CASSRASGETQYF
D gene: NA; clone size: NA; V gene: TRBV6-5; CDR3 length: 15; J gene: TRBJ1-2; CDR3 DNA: TGTGCCAGCAGTCAAAACAGGGAGACCCCGCATGGCTACACCTTC; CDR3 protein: CASSQNRETPHGYTF
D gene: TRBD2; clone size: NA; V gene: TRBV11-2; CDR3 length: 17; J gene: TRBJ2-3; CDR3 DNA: TGTGCCAGCAGCTTAATGGGACTAGCGGGGGCCCGGGATACGCAGTATTTT; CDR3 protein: CASSLMGLAGARDTQYF
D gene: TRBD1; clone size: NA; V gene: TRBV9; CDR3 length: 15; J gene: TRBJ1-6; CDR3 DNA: TGTGCCAGCAGCGTAGGGACAGGGCATAATTCACCCCTCCACTTT; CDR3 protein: CASSVGTGHNSPLHF
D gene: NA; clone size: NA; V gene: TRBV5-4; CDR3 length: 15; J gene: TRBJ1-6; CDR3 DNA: TGTGCCAGCAGCTCAAGGGACAAAGCCCCATCACCCCTCCACTTT; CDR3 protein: CASSSRDKAPSPLHF
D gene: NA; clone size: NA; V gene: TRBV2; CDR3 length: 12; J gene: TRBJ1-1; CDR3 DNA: TGTGCCAGCAGCCAACAGGGTAATGAAGCTTTCTTT; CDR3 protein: CASSQQGNEAFF
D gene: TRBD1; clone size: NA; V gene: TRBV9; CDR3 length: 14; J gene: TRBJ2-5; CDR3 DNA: TGTGCCAGCAGCGCCAGGGGGCGCAGTGAGACCCAGTACTTC; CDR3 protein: CASSARGRSETQYF
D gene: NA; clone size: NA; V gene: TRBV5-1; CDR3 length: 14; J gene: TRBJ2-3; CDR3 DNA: TGCGCCAGCAGCTTGCCCCTGCCGCAGGATACGCAGTATTTT; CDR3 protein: CASSLPLPQDTQYF
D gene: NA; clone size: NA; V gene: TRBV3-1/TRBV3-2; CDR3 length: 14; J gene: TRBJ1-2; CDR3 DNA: TGTGCCAGCAGCCAAGGAATGAGAAGTGATGGCTACACCTTC; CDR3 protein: CASSQGMRSDGYTF
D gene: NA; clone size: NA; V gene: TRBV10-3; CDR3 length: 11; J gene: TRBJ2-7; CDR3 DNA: TGTGCCATCAGCCCTCGATCCCTACAGTACTTC; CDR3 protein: CAISPRSLQYF
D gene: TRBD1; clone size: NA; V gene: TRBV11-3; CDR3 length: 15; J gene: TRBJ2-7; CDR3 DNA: TGTGCCAGCAGCTTAGGGGACAGGGGGCGGTACGAGCAGTACTTC; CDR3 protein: CASSLGDRGRYEQYF
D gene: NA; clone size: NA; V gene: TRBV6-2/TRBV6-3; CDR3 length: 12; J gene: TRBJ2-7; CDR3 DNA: TGTGCCAGCAGCCGGGACATAAACGAGCAGTACTTC; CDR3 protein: CASSRDINEQYF
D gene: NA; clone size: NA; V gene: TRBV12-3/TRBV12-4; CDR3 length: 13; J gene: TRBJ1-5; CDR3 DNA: TGTGCCAGCAGTCAGGGAGGGAAACAGCCCCAGCATTTT; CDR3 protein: CASSQGGKQPQHF
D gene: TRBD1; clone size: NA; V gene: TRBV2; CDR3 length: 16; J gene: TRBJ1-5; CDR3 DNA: TGTGCCAGCAGTGAAGAGGCAGGGGGGTACAATCAGCCCCAGCATTTT; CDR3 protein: CASSEEAGGYNQPQHF